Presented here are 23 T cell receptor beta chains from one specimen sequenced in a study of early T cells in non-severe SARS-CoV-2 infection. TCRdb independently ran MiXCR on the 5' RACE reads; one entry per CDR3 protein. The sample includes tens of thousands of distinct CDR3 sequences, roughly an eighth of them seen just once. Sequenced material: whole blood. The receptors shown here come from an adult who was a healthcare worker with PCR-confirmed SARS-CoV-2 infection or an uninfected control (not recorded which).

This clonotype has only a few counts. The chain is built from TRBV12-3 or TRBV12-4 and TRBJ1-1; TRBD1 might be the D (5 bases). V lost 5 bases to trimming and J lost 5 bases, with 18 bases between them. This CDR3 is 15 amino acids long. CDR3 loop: CASSPRLGGVTEAFF. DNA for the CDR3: TGTGCCAGCAGTCCCCGGCTGGGAGGGGTTACTGAAGCTTTCTTT.

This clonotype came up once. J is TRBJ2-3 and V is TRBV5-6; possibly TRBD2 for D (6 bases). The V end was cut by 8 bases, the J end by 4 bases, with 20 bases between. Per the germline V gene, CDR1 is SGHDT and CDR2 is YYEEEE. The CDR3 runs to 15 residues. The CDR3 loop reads CASLRAGLAADTQYF. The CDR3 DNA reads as TGTGCCAGTTTACGCGCGGGGTTGGCGGCAGATACGCAGTATTTT.

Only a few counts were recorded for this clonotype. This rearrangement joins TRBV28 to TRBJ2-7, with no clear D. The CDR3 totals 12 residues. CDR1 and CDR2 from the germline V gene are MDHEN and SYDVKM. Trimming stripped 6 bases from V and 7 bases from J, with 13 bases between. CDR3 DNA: TGTGCCAGCAGCCCCCAGGCAGAGGAGCAGTACTTC. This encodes CASSPQAEEQYF.

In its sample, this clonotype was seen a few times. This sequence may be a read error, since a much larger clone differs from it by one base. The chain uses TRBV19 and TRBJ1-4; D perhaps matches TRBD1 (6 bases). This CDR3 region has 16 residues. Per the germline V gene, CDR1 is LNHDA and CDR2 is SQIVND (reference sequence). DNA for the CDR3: TGTGCCGGTAGTCCGCTTGGGGGCACAACTAATGAAAAACTGTTTTTT. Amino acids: CAGSPLGGTTNEKLFF.

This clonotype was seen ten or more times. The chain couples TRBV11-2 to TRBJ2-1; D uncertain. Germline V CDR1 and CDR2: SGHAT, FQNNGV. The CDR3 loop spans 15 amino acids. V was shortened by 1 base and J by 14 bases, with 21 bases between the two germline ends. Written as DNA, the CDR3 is TGTGCCAGCAGCTTAGGCGCGCCATCGGGCAGCGCGAAGTTCTTC. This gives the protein CASSLGAPSGSAKFF.

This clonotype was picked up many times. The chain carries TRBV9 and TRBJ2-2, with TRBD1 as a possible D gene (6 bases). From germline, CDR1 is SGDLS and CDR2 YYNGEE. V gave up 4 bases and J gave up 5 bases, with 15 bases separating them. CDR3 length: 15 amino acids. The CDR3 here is CASSRRDTWTGELFF. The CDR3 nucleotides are TGTGCCAGCAGCCGCCGGGACACCTGGACCGGGGAGCTGTTTTTT.

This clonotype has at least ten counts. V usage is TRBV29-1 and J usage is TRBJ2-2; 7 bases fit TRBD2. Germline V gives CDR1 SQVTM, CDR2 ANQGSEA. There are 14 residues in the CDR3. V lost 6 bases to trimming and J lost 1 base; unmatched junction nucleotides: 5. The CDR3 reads CSVYGTMNTGELFF. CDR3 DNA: TGCAGCGTATACGGGACTATGAACACCGGGGAGCTGTTTTTT.

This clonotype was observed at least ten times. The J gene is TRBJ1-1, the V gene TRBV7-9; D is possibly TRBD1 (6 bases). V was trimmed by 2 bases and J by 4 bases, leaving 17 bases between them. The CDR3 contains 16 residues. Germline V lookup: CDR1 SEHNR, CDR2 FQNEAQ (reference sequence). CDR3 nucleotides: TGTGCCAGCAGCTTAAGCGGGGGCGCGGAGACCACTGAAGCTTTCTTT. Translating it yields CASSLSGGAETTEAFF. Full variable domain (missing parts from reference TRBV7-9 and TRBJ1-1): DTGVSQNPRHKITKRGQNVTFRCDPISEHNRLYWYRQTLGQGPEFLTYFQNEAQLEKSRLLSDRFSAERPKGSFSTLEIQRTEQGDSAMYLCASSLSGGAETTEAFFGQGTRLTVV.

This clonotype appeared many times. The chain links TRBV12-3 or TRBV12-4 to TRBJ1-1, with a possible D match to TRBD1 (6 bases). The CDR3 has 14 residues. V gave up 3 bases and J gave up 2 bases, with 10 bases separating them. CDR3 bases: TGTGCCAGCAGTTTCCGGACAGACAACACTGAAGCTTTCTTT. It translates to CASSFRTDNTEAFF.

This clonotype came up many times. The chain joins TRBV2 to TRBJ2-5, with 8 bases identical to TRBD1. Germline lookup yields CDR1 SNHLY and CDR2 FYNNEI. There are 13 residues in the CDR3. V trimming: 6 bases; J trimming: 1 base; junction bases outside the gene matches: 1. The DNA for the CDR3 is TGTGCCAGCAGCGACAGGGGCCAAGAGACCCAGTACTTC. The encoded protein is CASSDRGQETQYF. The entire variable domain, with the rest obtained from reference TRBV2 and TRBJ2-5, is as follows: EPEVTQTPSHQVTQMGQEVILRCVPISNHLYFYWYRQILGQKVEFLVSFYNNEISEKSEIFDDQFSVERPDGSNFTLKIRSTKLEDSAMYFCASSDRGQETQYFGPGTRLLVL.

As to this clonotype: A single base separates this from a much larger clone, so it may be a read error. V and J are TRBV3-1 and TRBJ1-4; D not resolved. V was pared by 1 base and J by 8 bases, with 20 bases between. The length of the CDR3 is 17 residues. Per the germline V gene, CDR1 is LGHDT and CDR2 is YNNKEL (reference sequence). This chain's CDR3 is CASSQGPGGHNGEKLFF. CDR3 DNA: TGTGCCAGCAGCCAAGGTCCGGGAGGCCATAACGGGGAAAAACTGTTTTTT.

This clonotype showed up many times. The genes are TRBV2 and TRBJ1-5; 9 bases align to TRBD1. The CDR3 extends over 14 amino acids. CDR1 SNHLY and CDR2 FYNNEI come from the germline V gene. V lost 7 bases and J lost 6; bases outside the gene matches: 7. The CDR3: CASTEGQGGQPQHF. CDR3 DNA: TGTGCCAGCACGGAGGGACAGGGAGGTCAGCCCCAGCATTTT.

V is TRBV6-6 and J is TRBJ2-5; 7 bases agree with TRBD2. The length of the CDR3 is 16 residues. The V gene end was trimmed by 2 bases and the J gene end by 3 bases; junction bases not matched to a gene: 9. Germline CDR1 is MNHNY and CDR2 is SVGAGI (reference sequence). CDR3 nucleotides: TGTGCCAGCAGTTACCCCAGCGGGGACGTGGAAGAGACCCAGTACTTC. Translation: CASSYPSGDVEETQYF.

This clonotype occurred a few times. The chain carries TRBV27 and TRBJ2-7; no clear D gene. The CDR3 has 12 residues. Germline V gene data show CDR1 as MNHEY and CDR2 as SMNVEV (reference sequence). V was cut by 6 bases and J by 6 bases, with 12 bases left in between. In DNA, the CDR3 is TGTGCCAGCAGCCACGGTTTAGGCGAGCAGTACTTC. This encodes CASSHGLGEQYF.

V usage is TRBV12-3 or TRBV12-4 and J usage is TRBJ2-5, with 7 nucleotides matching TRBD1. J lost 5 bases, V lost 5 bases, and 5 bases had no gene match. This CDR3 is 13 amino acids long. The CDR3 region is CASSLNRGETQYF. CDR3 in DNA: TGTGCCAGCAGTCTCAACAGGGGTGAGACCCAGTACTTC.

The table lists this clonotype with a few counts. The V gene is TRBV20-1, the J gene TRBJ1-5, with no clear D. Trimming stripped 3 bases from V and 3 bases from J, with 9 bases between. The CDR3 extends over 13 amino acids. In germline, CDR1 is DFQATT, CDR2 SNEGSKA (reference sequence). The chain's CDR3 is CSASSGDNQPQHF. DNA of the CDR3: TGCAGTGCTAGCTCGGGAGACAATCAGCCCCAGCATTTT.

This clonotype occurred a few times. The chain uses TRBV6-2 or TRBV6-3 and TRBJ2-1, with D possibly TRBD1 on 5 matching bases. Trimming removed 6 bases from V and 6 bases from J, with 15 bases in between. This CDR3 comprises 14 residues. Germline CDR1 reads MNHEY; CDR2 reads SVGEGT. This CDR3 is CASSPLQGSNEQFF. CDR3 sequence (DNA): TGTGCCAGCAGCCCCCTTCAGGGATCCAATGAGCAGTTCTTC.

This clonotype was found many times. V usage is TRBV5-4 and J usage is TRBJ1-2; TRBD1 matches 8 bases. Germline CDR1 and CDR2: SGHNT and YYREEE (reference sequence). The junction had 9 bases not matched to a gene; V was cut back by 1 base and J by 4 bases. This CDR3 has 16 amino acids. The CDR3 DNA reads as TGTGCCAGCAGCTTGCCGGCACAGGGGGAGGGCTATGGCTACACCTTC. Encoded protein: CASSLPAQGEGYGYTF.

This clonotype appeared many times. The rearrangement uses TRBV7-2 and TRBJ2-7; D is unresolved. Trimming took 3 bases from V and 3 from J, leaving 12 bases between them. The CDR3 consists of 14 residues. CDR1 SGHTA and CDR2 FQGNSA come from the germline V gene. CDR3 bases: TGTGCCAGCAGCTTGGGCCGGGCCCTCTACGAGCAGTACTTC. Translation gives CASSLGRALYEQYF.

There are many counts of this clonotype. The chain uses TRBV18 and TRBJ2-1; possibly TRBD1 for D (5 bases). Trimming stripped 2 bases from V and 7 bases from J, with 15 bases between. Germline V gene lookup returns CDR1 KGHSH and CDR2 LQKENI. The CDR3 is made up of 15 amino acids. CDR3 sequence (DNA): TGTGCCAGCTCACCAACGACAGTCCGGGCAAATGAGCAGTTCTTC. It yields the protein CASSPTTVRANEQFF.

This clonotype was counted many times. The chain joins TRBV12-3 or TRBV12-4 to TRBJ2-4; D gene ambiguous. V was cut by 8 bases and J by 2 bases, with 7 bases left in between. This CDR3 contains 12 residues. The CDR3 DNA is TGTGCCAGCCTGGGTACCAAAAACATTCAGTACTTC. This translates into CASLGTKNIQYF.

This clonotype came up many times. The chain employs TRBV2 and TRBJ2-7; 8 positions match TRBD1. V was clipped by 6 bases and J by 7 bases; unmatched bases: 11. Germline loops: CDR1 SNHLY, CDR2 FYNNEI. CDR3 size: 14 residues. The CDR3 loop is CASSRTGPLGEQYF. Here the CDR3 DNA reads TGTGCCAGCAGCCGGACAGGGCCCTTGGGGGAGCAGTACTTC.

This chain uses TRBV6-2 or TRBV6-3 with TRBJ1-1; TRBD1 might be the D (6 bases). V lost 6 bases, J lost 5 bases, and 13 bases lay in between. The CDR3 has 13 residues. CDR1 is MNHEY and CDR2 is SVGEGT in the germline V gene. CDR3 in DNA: TGTGCCAGCAGAATAGACAGGTATACTGAAGCTTTCTTT. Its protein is CASRIDRYTEAFF.